This is a list of T cell receptor beta chains from one sample in a study of shared clonotypes between healthy human individuals. Measured with immunoSEQ multiplex PCR; TCRdb has only the in-frame clones, and not every one. The sample lists roughly 2.1 million clones; about 92% were seen once. The sequencing input was naive CD8+ T cells from PBMCs. The receptor source for this set is a man younger than 35 in good health. Some clones in this sample may be carry-over from other donors' samples. Both conserved end residues are part of each CDR3. Fields, in order: CDR3 DNA, CDR3 protein, V gene, J gene, clone size, CDR3 length, D gene. A D gene is named only where the DNA matches it firmly. A row's size may be missing; if present it is once, few, many or a size class.

cdr3_nt: TGCGCCAGCAGCCCTATGGACAGGGCCCATCAGCCCCAGCATTTT; cdr3_aa: CASSPMDRAHQPQHF; v_call: TRBV23-1; j_call: TRBJ1-5; clone_size: NA; cdr3_length: 15; d_call: TRBD1
cdr3_nt: TGTGCCAGCAGCTTGGGGTCTTCGAACTATGGCTACACCTTC; cdr3_aa: CASSLGSSNYGYTF; v_call: TRBV5-6; j_call: TRBJ1-2; clone_size: NA; cdr3_length: 14; d_call: NA
cdr3_nt: TGTGCCATCAGTGAGTCCCTGGGAATTTATCCCTACGAGCAGTACTTC; cdr3_aa: CAISESLGIYPYEQYF; v_call: TRBV10-3; j_call: TRBJ2-7; clone_size: NA; cdr3_length: 16; d_call: NA
cdr3_nt: TGTGCCAGCAGTGTCTCCGGGACAGGGGTACTCGTAGGGATGAACACTGAAGCTTTCTTT; cdr3_aa: CASSVSGTGVLVGMNTEAFF; v_call: TRBV27; j_call: TRBJ1-1; clone_size: NA; cdr3_length: 20; d_call: TRBD1
cdr3_nt: TGCGCCAGCAGCTTGGGGGAAGTCTCCTACGAGCAGTACTTC; cdr3_aa: CASSLGEVSYEQYF; v_call: TRBV5-1; j_call: TRBJ2-7; clone_size: NA; cdr3_length: 14; d_call: NA
cdr3_nt: TGTGCCAGCCCCATGATGGGGGGGCCCATGAACACTGAAGCTTTCTTT; cdr3_aa: CASPMMGGPMNTEAFF; v_call: TRBV7-9; j_call: TRBJ1-1; clone_size: once; cdr3_length: 16; d_call: NA
cdr3_nt: TGTGCCAGCAGCGTAGCGGGGGACTCCTACAATGAGCAGTTCTTC; cdr3_aa: CASSVAGDSYNEQFF; v_call: TRBV9; j_call: TRBJ2-1; clone_size: NA; cdr3_length: 15; d_call: NA
cdr3_nt: TGTGCCAGCAGCTTAGATTATGGGGGGAGTCAGCCCCAGCATTTT; cdr3_aa: CASSLDYGGSQPQHF; v_call: TRBV11-2; j_call: TRBJ1-5; clone_size: once; cdr3_length: 15; d_call: NA
cdr3_nt: TGTGCCAGCAGTTTAGGCTTTGGGGGGACCACTGAAGCTTTCTTT; cdr3_aa: CASSLGFGGTTEAFF; v_call: TRBV27; j_call: TRBJ1-1; clone_size: few; cdr3_length: 15; d_call: NA
cdr3_nt: TGTGCCAGCCGACAGCGGGAGGCGCCCTACGAGCAGTACTTC; cdr3_aa: CASRQREAPYEQYF; v_call: TRBV4-2; j_call: TRBJ2-7; clone_size: NA; cdr3_length: 14; d_call: TRBD2
cdr3_nt: TGCGCCAGCAGCCACAGCTATAGCAATCAGCCCCAGCATTTT; cdr3_aa: CASSHSYSNQPQHF; v_call: TRBV4-3; j_call: TRBJ1-5; clone_size: NA; cdr3_length: 14; d_call: NA
cdr3_nt: TGTGCCAGTAGTATAGAAAGGCAGGGGGATACTGAAGCTTTCTTT; cdr3_aa: CASSIERQGDTEAFF; v_call: TRBV19; j_call: TRBJ1-1; clone_size: NA; cdr3_length: 15; d_call: TRBD1
cdr3_nt: TGTGCCAGCAGTTTGTTAGGCTCCAATTCACCCCTCCACTTT; cdr3_aa: CASSLLGSNSPLHF; v_call: TRBV27; j_call: TRBJ1-6; clone_size: NA; cdr3_length: 14; d_call: NA
cdr3_nt: TGTGCCAGCAGGTGGACAGGAGGAACCTACGAGCAGTACTTC; cdr3_aa: CASRWTGGTYEQYF; v_call: TRBV27; j_call: TRBJ2-7; clone_size: NA; cdr3_length: 14; d_call: TRBD1
cdr3_nt: TGTGCCAGCAAACTAGCTCACAATGAGCAGTTCTTC; cdr3_aa: CASKLAHNEQFF; v_call: TRBV25-1; j_call: TRBJ2-1; clone_size: NA; cdr3_length: 12; d_call: NA
cdr3_nt: TGTGCCACCAGCTGGTTGGCTAGCGGGAGTGGTGGTGAGCAGTTCTTC; cdr3_aa: CATSWLASGSGGEQFF; v_call: TRBV15; j_call: TRBJ2-1; clone_size: NA; cdr3_length: 16; d_call: TRBD2
cdr3_nt: TGTGCCAGCACGGTGCAGGGCTCTGGAAACACCATATATTTT; cdr3_aa: CASTVQGSGNTIYF; v_call: TRBV28; j_call: TRBJ1-3; clone_size: NA; cdr3_length: 14; d_call: NA
cdr3_nt: TGTGCCAGCAGCAAGGCCCTGGGAACTGAAGCTTTCTTT; cdr3_aa: CASSKALGTEAFF; v_call: TRBV6-5; j_call: TRBJ1-1; clone_size: NA; cdr3_length: 13; d_call: NA
cdr3_nt: TGTGCCACCAGCATCGAGGACTTCACTGCCTACGAGCAGTACTTC; cdr3_aa: CATSIEDFTAYEQYF; v_call: TRBV15; j_call: TRBJ2-7; clone_size: NA; cdr3_length: 15; d_call: NA
cdr3_nt: TGTGCCAGCAGCCCGGGGACAGGGGGCCACTATGGCTACACCTTC; cdr3_aa: CASSPGTGGHYGYTF; v_call: TRBV7-9; j_call: TRBJ1-2; clone_size: NA; cdr3_length: 15; d_call: TRBD1
cdr3_nt: TGTGCCAGCAGCTTAAGAGGGAACTACAATGAGCAGTTCTTC; cdr3_aa: CASSLRGNYNEQFF; v_call: TRBV7-7; j_call: TRBJ2-1; clone_size: NA; cdr3_length: 14; d_call: NA
cdr3_nt: TGTGCCAGCAGCCAGCTTACGATTCCTAATGAAAAACTGTTTTTT; cdr3_aa: CASSQLTIPNEKLFF; v_call: TRBV4-2; j_call: TRBJ1-4; clone_size: NA; cdr3_length: 15; d_call: NA
cdr3_nt: TGTGCCAGTAGTATTGGGACAGGTGGTAAACACGAGCAGTACTTC; cdr3_aa: CASSIGTGGKHEQYF; v_call: TRBV19; j_call: TRBJ2-7; clone_size: NA; cdr3_length: 15; d_call: TRBD1
cdr3_nt: TGTGCCAGCAGCTTAACAGGGAACACTGAAGCTTTCTTT; cdr3_aa: CASSLTGNTEAFF; v_call: TRBV27; j_call: TRBJ1-1; clone_size: NA; cdr3_length: 13; d_call: NA
cdr3_nt: TGTGCCAGCAGAGGGTCTCGAGATCAGCCCCAGCATTTT; cdr3_aa: CASRGSRDQPQHF; v_call: TRBV28; j_call: TRBJ1-5; clone_size: once; cdr3_length: 13; d_call: NA
cdr3_nt: TGTGCCAGCAGCGTAGTGCGCGGGAAAGATACGCAGTATTTT; cdr3_aa: CASSVVRGKDTQYF; v_call: TRBV9; j_call: TRBJ2-3; clone_size: once; cdr3_length: 14; d_call: NA
cdr3_nt: TGTGCCAGTAGTCTCGTCGTGTATAGCAATCAGCCCCAGCATTTT; cdr3_aa: CASSLVVYSNQPQHF; v_call: TRBV19; j_call: TRBJ1-5; clone_size: NA; cdr3_length: 15; d_call: NA
cdr3_nt: TGTGCCAGCAGTGAAGGTAGCGGGAGGCACAATGAGCAGTTCTTC; cdr3_aa: CASSEGSGRHNEQFF; v_call: TRBV6-1; j_call: TRBJ2-1; clone_size: NA; cdr3_length: 15; d_call: TRBD2
cdr3_nt: TGTGCCAGCTGTTGGTCCCTGGACCCCTATGGCTACACCTTC; cdr3_aa: CASCWSLDPYGYTF; v_call: TRBV19; j_call: TRBJ1-2; clone_size: NA; cdr3_length: 14; d_call: NA